This is a list of T cell receptor beta chains from one sample in a study of blood T cell repertoires in COVID-19. Method: immunoSEQ multiplex PCR; TCRdb's copy keeps in-frame clones and lacks some. This table holds hundreds of thousands of clones, roughly nine tenths found once. Material: PBMCs or T cells enriched from blood (not recorded which). The receptor source for this set is a woman aged 45 to 65 in a cohort exposed to, infected with or recovered from COVID-19 (not recorded which). CDR3s leave out the opening cysteine and the closing phenylalanine or tryptophan. A D gene is named only where the DNA matches it firmly.

cdr3_aa cdr3_length j_call v_call d_call
ASSQRLTSGATDTQY 15 TRBJ2-3 TRBV3-1/TRBV3-2 TRBD2
ASALSSGRLLANYGYT 16 TRBJ1-2 TRBV12-5 -
ASSLVGTGYQETQY 14 TRBJ2-5 TRBV5-8 TRBD1
ASSRDRANTEAF 12 TRBJ1-1 TRBV6-5 TRBD1
ASSDSGGAGEQF 12 TRBJ2-1 TRBV11-2 TRBD2
ASSYLPGQGLSEQY 14 TRBJ2-7 TRBV6-2/TRBV6-3 TRBD1
AWRLHLLGSTEAF 13 TRBJ1-1 TRBV30 -
AINNFGFTDTQY 12 TRBJ2-3 TRBV10-3 -
ASGTSQETQY 10 TRBJ2-5 TRBV10-3 TRBD2
ASSQDGIASGNTIY 14 TRBJ1-3 TRBV4-1 -
ATSRRGQGYQPQH 13 TRBJ1-5 TRBV15 TRBD1
ASSSRQGADTQY 12 TRBJ2-3 TRBV5-6 TRBD1
ASSSGTGENTIY 12 TRBJ1-3 TRBV5-1 TRBD1
ASSPRQGGVTEAF 13 TRBJ1-1 TRBV4-1 TRBD1
ASSLSPGLNSGNTIY 15 TRBJ1-3 TRBV5-5 -
ATSRVNPQETQY 12 TRBJ2-5 TRBV15 -
ASSSRTGAISSYNSPLH 17 TRBJ1-6 TRBV28 TRBD1
ASSLGYGGSYEQY 13 TRBJ2-7 TRBV5-1 -
ASSQFSGTSGFHTGELF 17 TRBJ2-2 TRBV3-1/TRBV3-2 TRBD2
ASSVGARLNTEAF 13 TRBJ1-1 TRBV9 -
ASSPRTGGFTDTQY 14 TRBJ2-3 TRBV18 TRBD1
ASSILAGRETQY 12 TRBJ2-5 TRBV18 TRBD2
ASNPAQH 7 TRBJ1-5 TRBV6-4 -
ASSFRVGTEAF 11 TRBJ1-1 TRBV12-3/TRBV12-4 -
ASSFGQDYEQY 11 TRBJ2-7 TRBV5-5 TRBD1
ASSWGGAAEAF 11 TRBJ1-1 TRBV7-8 -
ASTGLATNEKLF 12 TRBJ1-4 TRBV19 -
ASSYSRVPSGTYEQY 15 TRBJ2-7 TRBV6-2/TRBV6-3 TRBD2
ATSDKGDYT 9 TRBJ1-2 TRBV24-1 -
ASSVLAGSTDTQY 13 TRBJ2-3 TRBV25-1 TRBD2
ASSPPSAWTGGRWGLFEQY 19 TRBJ2-7 TRBV18 TRBD1
ASSLNRGLTTNEKLF 15 TRBJ1-4 TRBV13 TRBD1
ASSLIGLAGGPDGNIQY 17 TRBJ2-4 TRBV27 TRBD2
ASSSTLLAGSSTQY 14 TRBJ2-5 TRBV7-2 TRBD2
ASSPQGLAGGDTQY 14 TRBJ2-3 TRBV18 TRBD2
ASRRGPYEQY 10 TRBJ2-7 TRBV2 -
ASSLAGGPRTVEDTQY 16 TRBJ2-3 TRBV7-3 TRBD2
ASSLEGAREKLF 12 TRBJ1-4 TRBV5-1 TRBD1
ASSQDAGTGGYEQY 14 TRBJ2-7 TRBV7-6 TRBD1
ASRLDGGAGELF 12 TRBJ2-2 TRBV5-4 TRBD2
ASSPGHNTEAF 11 TRBJ1-1 TRBV18 -
ASTKNSGKYNEQF 13 TRBJ2-1 TRBV10-1 -
ASSRDRPYEQY 11 TRBJ2-7 TRBV7-2 TRBD1
ASSSRTSGGSEQY 13 TRBJ2-7 TRBV18 TRBD2
ASRDTRLGQF 10 TRBJ2-1 TRBV5-1 -
ASSIGLGIEETQY 13 TRBJ2-5 TRBV19 -
ASSFLGASGELF 12 TRBJ2-2 TRBV28 -
ASTAQGTSYEQY 12 TRBJ2-7 TRBV6-5 -
ASNRGSGRQETQY 13 TRBJ2-5 TRBV6-5 -
ASSVKGKTEAF 11 TRBJ1-1 TRBV2 -
ASSHSTGGFDEQY 13 TRBJ2-7 TRBV4-3 TRBD1
AISGTGQGNTEAF 13 TRBJ1-1 TRBV10-3 TRBD1
ASSPGGRDSNQPQH 14 TRBJ1-5 TRBV28 -
ASSLSPAGRPSTEAF 15 TRBJ1-1 TRBV7-6 -
ASSFRLVAQETQY 13 TRBJ2-5 TRBV5-1 -